These 13 T cell receptor beta chains were sequenced from one sample in a study of T cell responses to AZD1222 COVID-19 vaccine. Assay: immunoSEQ multiplex PCR; the TCRdb copy retains only in-frame clones and omits some. In the table there are 100,000 to 120,000 clones, more than 75% of which are singletons. Here the sequenced sample was peripheral blood, taken on day 0 of AZD1222 vaccination. The receptors here all came from an adult in good health.

The chain combines TRBV11-2 with TRBJ2-2; D remains ambiguous. Per germline, CDR1 SGHAT and CDR2 FQNNGV. This CDR3 comprises 15 residues. V was cut by 2 bases and J by 5 bases, with 12 bases left in between. CDR3 DNA: TGTGCCAGCAGCTTAAATAGGATGAAAACCGGGGAGCTGTTTTTT. Its protein is CASSLNRMKTGELFF.

This chain joins TRBV9 and TRBJ2-1; 12 nucleotides agree with TRBD2. Germline V gives CDR1 SGDLS, CDR2 YYNGEE. This CDR3 is built from 15 residues. With V trimmed by 3 bases and J by 4 bases, 2 bases remained unmatched. The CDR3 loop reads CASSAGTSGYNEQFF. The CDR3 bases are TGTGCCAGCAGCGCCGGGACTAGCGGGTACAATGAGCAGTTCTTC.

This sequence joins TRBV27 and TRBJ2-3; weak D call: TRBD1 (6 bases). Germline V CDR1 and CDR2: MNHEY, SMNVEV (reference sequence). The CDR3 is made up of 15 amino acids. V lost 5 bases to trimming and J lost 1 base, with 13 bases between them. This CDR3 is CASSKIRTGTDTQYF. As DNA, the CDR3 is TGTGCCAGCAGTAAAATCAGGACAGGCACAGATACGCAGTATTTT.

CDR3 DNA: TGTGCCAGTGGGACTAGCGGGTCGTTGCCCGGGGAGCTGTTTTTT. Protein: CASGTSGSLPGELFF. The chain has TRBV2 and TRBJ2-2, with TRBD2 matching 12 bases. This CDR3 is 15 amino acids long. Looked up from germline, CDR1 is SNHLY and CDR2 is FYNNEI. The ends lost 9 bases at V and 6 bases at J; junction bases unmatched: 8.

This clone has just a few counts. The chain joins TRBV7-9 to TRBJ1-1; D gene ambiguous. The ends were cut back, 3 bases at V and 0 bases at J, with 5 bases in the middle. The germline V gene encodes CDR1 SEHNR and CDR2 FQNEAQ (reference sequence). This CDR3 is 13 amino acids long. The CDR3 sequence is CASSFRLNTEAFF. The CDR3 DNA follows: TGTGCCAGCAGCTTTAGGTTGAACACTGAAGCTTTCTTT.

This clone was detected only once. CDR3 in amino acids: CASSPLPSSYEQYF. For the CDR3, the DNA is TGTGCCAGCTCACCACTCCCGTCTTCCTACGAGCAGTACTTC. The chain recombines TRBV18 with TRBJ2-7; D not certain. CDR3 size: 14 residues. Germline V CDR1 and CDR2: KGHSH, LQKENI. Trimming removed 1 base at V and 1 base at J, with 8 bases between.

CDR3 loop: CASSQSQRGAYNEQFF. The CDR3 DNA sequence: TGCGCCAGCAGCCAATCGCAGCGGGGGGCTTACAATGAGCAGTTCTTC. The V and J genes are TRBV4-1 and TRBJ2-1; TRBD2 matches 9 bases. The length of the CDR3 is 16 residues. The junction had 6 bases not matched to a gene; V was cut back by 2 bases and J by 4 bases. Looked up from germline, CDR1 is MGHRA and CDR2 is YSYEKL.

The chain employs TRBV11-3 and TRBJ2-1, with 8 positions matching TRBD2. Unmatched junction bases numbered 4, after V lost 3 bases and J lost 6 bases. CDR3 length: 14 amino acids. Germline loops: CDR1 SGHNT, CDR2 YENEEA. The DNA for the CDR3 is TGTGCCAGCAGCTTCCGGGGGGGCCTCAATGAGCAGTTCTTC. Translation: CASSFRGGLNEQFF. Looking up the rest from reference TRBV11-3 and TRBJ2-1 gives the full variable domain: EAGVVQSPRYKIIEKKQPVAFWCNPISGHNTLYWYLQNLGQGPELLIRYENEEAVDDSQLPKDRFSAERLKGVDSTLKIQPAELGDSAVYLCASSFRGGLNEQFFGPGTRLTVL.

V usage is TRBV14 and J usage is TRBJ2-2; the match to TRBD2 covers 7 bases. This CDR3 is 16 amino acids long. Trimming at V came to 4 bases and at J to 8 bases, leaving 13 bases not matched to a gene. Germline lookup yields CDR1 SGHDN and CDR2 FVKESK. DNA for the CDR3: TGTGCCAGCAGCCGCCAACTAGCGCCGGTCGGTGGGGAGCTGTTTTTT. Translating it yields CASSRQLAPVGGELFF.

The count of this clone is one. The chain uses TRBV5-4 and TRBJ1-3; 8 nucleotides match TRBD1. Germline CDR1 reads SGHNT; CDR2 reads YYREEE (reference sequence). V was clipped by 2 bases and J by 3 bases; unmatched bases: 7. The CDR3 covers 16 residues. CDR3 region: CASSFRTGQDGNTIYF. Written as DNA, the CDR3 is TGTGCCAGCAGCTTCAGGACGGGACAGGATGGAAACACCATATATTTT.

V is TRBV3-1 (or the pseudogene TRBV3-2) and J is TRBJ2-2; D is perhaps TRBD1 (6 bases). This CDR3 is 14 amino acids long. The V gene lost 4 bases and the J gene lost 7 bases, with 13 bases spanning the gap. CDR1 is LGHDT, CDR2 YNNKEL, per germline (reference sequence). CDR3 in amino acids: CASSRSNRVGELFF. The CDR3 coding sequence is TGTGCCAGCAGCCGCTCCAACAGGGTCGGGGAGCTGTTTTTT.

The chain uses TRBV14 and TRBJ2-1, with TRBD2 matching 9 bases. Germline V CDR1 and CDR2: SGHDN, FVKESK. The CDR3 runs 16 residues. Unmatched junction bases numbered 5, after V lost 1 base and J lost 4 bases. The CDR3 nucleotides are TGTGCCAGCAGCCAAGCTGGTAGCGGGGGATACAATGAGCAGTTCTTC. Encoded protein: CASSQAGSGGYNEQFF.

The gene calls are TRBV21-1 and TRBJ2-1; the table names TRBD2, a call not compared with the DNA. TRBV21-1 is classified as a pseudogene. The CDR3 consists of 16 residues. Here the CDR3 DNA reads TGTGCCAGCAGCAAAGGAGCTAGCGGGCTCTACAATGAGCAGTTCTTC. Encoded protein: CASSKGASGLYNEQFF.